This record covers a single TCR beta chain. This clone was counted once. There is no known antigen for this receptor. Within one base of it there is no much larger clone, and no base qualities were kept. Clipping removes 2 bases from V and 1 base from J, with 4 as the unmatched junction base count. CDR1 and CDR2 were assigned from the germline V gene as SGHRS and YFSETQ. From its cysteine to its phenylalanine, the CDR3 spans 16 amino acids. Left in the record is the CDR3 DNA by itself, 48 bases read in frame from the first base. Separate from the approximately 700-subject first cohort, the validation cohort of roughly 130 subjects was the group to which the donors belonged. This specimen belongs to a study of cytomegalovirus exposure and HLA in healthy donors listed by TCRdb under 2017. In terms of the full investigation: A later analysis indicated that the 130 or so validation repertoires were generated on the platform also employed for the approximately 690 repertoires of the first cohort. The aim of the study was to test whether cataloging public T cell receptors could identify signatures of past pathogen exposure. A separate validation cohort of approximately 120 different subjects was used in addition to the 666-subject first cohort. High-throughput TCR immunosequencing, statistical association of individual TCRs with disease status, and machine learning were combined to predict cytomegalovirus infection status.

The investigation overall reported the following: The study listed 164 TCR beta chains as associated with cytomegalovirus. In vitro tests confirmed that a few of the cytomegalovirus-associated TCR beta chains recognize cytomegalovirus antigens. According to the authors, the approach could potentially be generalized to other disease states and immunological phenotypes. A later analysis had no HLA typing for the validation cohort, so co-occurrence there was scored across all 110 or so repertoires. Of the cluster scores, around 95% were above 0 in a later analysis, which found that TCRs clustered in the first cohort also tended to co-occur in the approximately 130 validation repertoires. In both the original and validation cohorts, the classifier was reported to diagnose cytomegalovirus status with high specificity and sensitivity. Most TCR sequences were observed very rarely across donors, whereas some public TCRs were present in many individuals.

The library was prepared using the immunoSEQ multiplex PCR assay. From the authors' description of their analysis: A statistical classification framework was developed to diagnose cytomegalovirus status using the catalog of TCR beta chain sequences. TCRdb provides this immuneACCESS table in a form limited to in-frame rearrangements. Some clones are lacking; in checked studies, under half of them reflect an unresolved V gene, and why the rest are absent is not known. V and J calls and clone size are as listed in that table; D and trimming were resolved from the DNA. In this sample the table shows about 120,000 clones, around 85% of which occur a single time. The top ten clonotypes cover about 2% of the sample.

This receptor chain uses TRBV5-1 and TRBJ2-5; 11 bases in the middle match TRBD2. The origin of this receptor is a woman aged 25 to 39 in good health and CMV-seronegative. The sequenced material came from PBMCs. The nucleotide sequence is given as TGCGCCAGCAGCTTCTCTAGCGGGGGGTCCCAAGAGACCCAGTACTTC. The translation is CASSFSSGGSQETQYF.